Each of the 17 T cell receptor beta chains below was sequenced from the same sample in a study of T cells in Graves' hyperthyroidism and ophthalmopathy. Using RNA transcripts as the source, TCR beta CDR3 regions were amplified. The TCR CDR3 first-round RT-PCR relied on the HTBI primer set. TCRdb processed the multiplex PCR reads anew with MiXCR; each CDR3 protein has one entry. Among about 360,000 distinct CDR3 sequences, less than 15% were seen once, and the ten largest hold around a tenth. The source material was blood. These TCRs come from a woman between 18 and 29 years old with Graves' hyperthyroidism.

Ten or more counts support this clonotype. The gene calls are TRBV7-8 and TRBJ2-7; D may match TRBD1 or TRBD2 (5 bases each). V lost 4 bases to trimming and J lost 0 bases, with 13 bases between them. Germline CDR1 SGHVS, CDR2 FQNEAQ. The CDR3 has 15 residues. The DNA of the CDR3 is TGTGCCAGCAGCTGGCCGAGGGGTAGCTCCTACGAGCAGTACTTC. Protein: CASSWPRGSSYEQYF.

The J gene is TRBJ2-1, the V gene TRBV20-1, with 8 bases identical to TRBD2. J lost 8 bases, V lost 0 bases, and 12 bases had no gene match. CDR1 and CDR2 (germline): DFQATT, SNEGSKA (reference sequence). This CDR3 region has 16 residues. This chain's CDR3 is CSARDFGVSGIHEQFF. The CDR3 DNA sequence: TGCAGTGCTAGAGATTTCGGGGTTAGCGGGATCCATGAGCAGTTCTTC.

This clonotype was seen many times. V and J are TRBV20-1 and TRBJ2-1, with TRBD2 identical over 13 bases. The CDR3 loop spans 17 amino acids. The germline V gene encodes CDR1 DFQATT and CDR2 SNEGSKA (reference sequence). V was pared by 6 bases and J by 5 bases, with 13 bases of the junction left unmatched. In nucleotides, the CDR3 is TGCAGTGCGGGAGGACTAGCGGGAGCCAGTAGGGACAATGAGCAGTTCTTC. Protein sequence: CSAGGLAGASRDNEQFF.

This clonotype appeared many times. This chain joins TRBV5-1 and TRBJ2-4, with D possibly being TRBD2 (6 bases). Germline CDR1 and CDR2: SGHRS and YFSETQ. The CDR3 runs 13 residues. The V end lost 3 bases, the J end lost 7 bases, and 11 bases lay between the germline ends. CDR3 in DNA: TGCGCCAGCAGCTCCGGGACTGGCAACATTCAGTACTTC. Its protein is CASSSGTGNIQYF.

A note on this clonotype: One base away lies a much larger clone, so this may be a sequencing read error. The CDR3 is CASSHYGNDRPQHF. In DNA, the CDR3 is TGTGCCAGCAGTCACTACGGGAATGATCGGCCCCAGCATTTT. The gene calls are TRBV27 and TRBJ1-5; D unresolved. The V end was cut by 5 bases, the J end by 9 bases, with 17 bases between. There are 14 residues in the CDR3. The germline V gene encodes CDR1 MNHEY and CDR2 SMNVEV (reference sequence).

This clonotype was found many times. The rearrangement joins TRBV7-8 to TRBJ1-1; D is unclear. The CDR3 length is 14 residues. V was clipped by 5 bases and J by 1 base, with 11 bases between them. Germline CDR1 reads SGHVS; CDR2 reads FQNEAQ. The CDR3 region is CASSLGYGNTEAFF. The DNA of the CDR3 is TGTGCCAGCAGCCTAGGGTACGGGAACACTGAAGCTTTCTTT.

There are a few counts of this clonotype. It is likely a read error, because the conserved phenylalanine at the end of the CDR3 is missing. The chain recombines TRBV12-3 or TRBV12-4 with TRBJ1-5; D is unresolved. The ends were cut back, 2 bases at V and 7 bases at J, with 6 bases in the middle. The CDR3 consists of 12 residues. CDR3 nucleotides: TGTGCCAGCAGTTTACGTGGACAGCCCCAGCATCTT. Amino acids: CASSLRGQPQHL.

This clonotype appeared many times. The DNA of the CDR3 is TGTGCCACCAGTGATCCAACTTACAGGGCTGAAGATACGCAGTATTTT. Its translation: CATSDPTYRAEDTQYF. The V and J genes are TRBV24-1 and TRBJ2-3, with D maybe TRBD1 (6 bases). V gave up 3 bases and J gave up 5 bases, with 17 bases separating them. The germline gives CDR1 KGHDR, CDR2 SFDVKD. This CDR3 comprises 16 residues.

This clonotype was observed many times. This rearrangement joins TRBV7-9 to TRBJ2-2; a weak D match, TRBD1 (5 bases). The CDR3 sequence is 16 residues long. CDR1 is SEHNR and CDR2 is FQNEAQ in the germline V gene (reference sequence). Trimming removed 2 bases at V and 0 bases at J, with 10 bases between. The CDR3 loop reads CASSLLQGPNTGELFF. The CDR3 nucleotides read TGTGCCAGCAGCTTACTCCAGGGCCCGAACACCGGGGAGCTGTTTTTT.

About this clonotype itself: A read error is possible here, since a much larger clone lies one base away. Here the CDR3 omits its conserved ending phenylalanine or tryptophan, so a read error is the likely source. The chain recombines TRBV28 with TRBJ2-7; 7 nucleotides match TRBD1. Trimming removed 1 base from V and 6 bases from J; junction bases left unmatched: 15. Germline V gene sequence: CDR1 MDHEN, CDR2 SYDVKM. The CDR3 length is 17 residues. In DNA form, the CDR3 reads TGTGCCAGCAGTTTATCCCTCCTCTCCGGGACAGTACCCGAGCAGTACCTC. It yields the protein CASSLSLLSGTVPEQYL.

This clonotype was detected ten times or more. J is TRBJ1-2 and V is TRBV7-2; D gene uncertain. From germline, CDR1 is SGHTA and CDR2 FQGNSA. This CDR3 has 13 residues. Trimming took 4 bases from V and 1 from J, leaving 7 bases between them. CDR3 in amino acids: CASSYDLNYGYTF. CDR3 DNA sequence: TGTGCCAGCAGCTATGACCTTAACTATGGCTACACCTTC.

This clonotype showed up many times. The chain uses TRBV20-1 and TRBJ2-5; 7 bases agree with TRBD2. The CDR3 runs to 15 residues. The germline gives CDR1 DFQATT, CDR2 SNEGSKA (reference sequence). The V and J ends lost 5 bases and 4 bases, in that order; junction bases with no gene match: 13. CDR3: CSAGGTTALRETQYF. The DNA of the CDR3 is TGCAGTGCTGGTGGGACTACAGCCCTACGAGAGACCCAGTACTTC.

The chain joins TRBV18 to TRBJ1-2; a weak D match, TRBD1 (6 bases). The germline V and J ends were trimmed by 7 bases and 3 bases, with 15 bases remaining between them. The germline V gene has CDR1 KGHSH and CDR2 LQKENI. This CDR3 comprises 14 residues. The chain's CDR3 is CASCLLPGDYGYTF. The DNA of the CDR3 is TGTGCCAGCTGCCTTCTCCCAGGGGACTATGGCTACACCTTC.

This clonotype was counted many times. This chain uses TRBV27 with TRBJ1-1; 10 bases line up with TRBD1. The CDR3 covers 15 residues. Unmatched junction bases numbered 6, after V lost 5 bases and J lost 3 bases. Germline V lookup: CDR1 MNHEY, CDR2 SMNVEV (reference sequence). The CDR3 DNA reads as TGTGCCAGCAGTAGCAGACAGGGGGCATACACTGAAGCTTTCTTT. This sequence encodes CASSSRQGAYTEAFF.

The chain links TRBV27 to TRBJ2-2; 7 bases map to TRBD1. Germline-derived CDR1 and CDR2 are MNHEY and SMNVEV (reference sequence). V trimming: 5 bases; J trimming: 5 bases; junction bases outside the gene matches: 11. The CDR3 sequence is 16 residues long. CDR3 coding DNA: TGTGCCAGCAGTCTACCGGGACAGTTCTTGACCGGGGAGCTGTTTTTT. Residues: CASSLPGQFLTGELFF.

This clonotype was detected only once. One end of the junction does not line up with germline, which may come from a read error. CDR3 nucleotides: TGCAGCGCAACGTTAGCAGCTAACTGTGGCTACAGCTTC. It specifies CSATLAANCGYSF. The gene calls are TRBV29-1 and TRBJ1-2; no definite D call. This CDR3 has 13 residues. The germline CDR1 and CDR2 sequences are SQVTM and ANQGSEA.

The V and J genes are TRBV5-5 and TRBJ2-5, with D unresolved. With 0 bases removed from V and 1 base from J, the gap between germline ends came to 7 bases. This CDR3 spans 14 amino acids. CDR1 and CDR2 from the germline V gene are SGHKS and YYEKEE (reference sequence). The DNA for the CDR3 is TGTGCCAGCAGCTTGGGGACGTTCCAAGAGACCCAGTACTTC. This translates into CASSLGTFQETQYF.